This TCR beta chain is from a study of T cell repertoires in cytomegalovirus infection. This CDR3 region has 18 residues. Germline V CDR1 and CDR2: DFQATT, SNEGSKA (reference sequence). V shed 3 bases, J shed 4 bases, and the junction held 16 bases outside the gene matches. A single record per CDR3 protein comes from TCRdb applying MiXCR to the reads. The sample has fewer than 1,000,000 distinct CDR3 sequences, around 29% seen once. This clonotype was observed a handful of times. The antigen remains undetermined. The study, taken as a whole, reports: The ex vivo response was dominated by HLA-C-restricted CMV-specific TCR beta clonotypes. Public TCR beta family frequency separated CMV-and-HLA carriers, including in an independent cohort.

The genes are TRBV20-1 and TRBJ1-1; 11 bases match TRBD1. The receptor's source is a human donor in good health (CMV status not recorded). Some clones in this sample may be carry-over from other donors' samples. The sequencing here drew on cultured CD8+ T cells from PBMCs, taken from culture after CMV antigen stimulation. CDR3 residues: CSARENLDRGPPITEAFF. The DNA of the CDR3 is TGCAGTGCTAGGGAAAACTTGGACAGGGGGCCGCCTATCACTGAAGCTTTCTTT.